These 2 T cell receptor beta chains share one sample of origin, sequenced in a study of T cells in localized non-small cell lung cancer. Measured with immunoSEQ multiplex PCR; TCRdb has only the in-frame clones, and not every one. This sample yields 7,500 to 8,500 clones, of which about 60% are seen a single time; approximately 8.4% belongs to the top ten. Sequencing used lymph node tissue, obtained before any cancer treatment. These receptors all stem from an older male donor with stage I squamous cell lung carcinoma.

Only a few counts were recorded for this clone. The chain is built from TRBV9 and TRBJ1-5; D not resolved. Germline V CDR1 and CDR2: SGDLS, YYNGEE. V shed 1 base and J shed 9 bases, with 11 bases lying between them. This CDR3 spans 13 amino acids. CDR3 protein: CASSVSNQPPQHF. CDR3 DNA: TGTGCCAGCAGCGTATCTAACCAGCCGCCCCAGCATTTT.

The chain joins TRBV19 to TRBJ2-2; D might be TRBD1 (6 bases). Germline loops: CDR1 LNHDA, CDR2 SQIVND (reference sequence). This CDR3 comprises 14 residues. V lost 4 bases, J lost 2 bases, and 8 bases lay in between. CDR3 coding DNA: TGTGCCAGTAGTAGGACAGAAAACACCGGGGAGCTGTTTTTT. It encodes CASSRTENTGELFF.